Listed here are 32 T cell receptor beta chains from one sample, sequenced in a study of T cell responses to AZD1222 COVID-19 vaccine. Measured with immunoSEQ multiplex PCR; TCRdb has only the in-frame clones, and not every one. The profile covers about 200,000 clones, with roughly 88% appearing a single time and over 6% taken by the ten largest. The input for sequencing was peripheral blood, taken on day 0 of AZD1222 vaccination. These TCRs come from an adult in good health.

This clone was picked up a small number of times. The CDR3 DNA is TGCGCCAGCAGTTTCCCTGGGTGGGGTAGCTCTGGAAACACCATATATTTT. This encodes CASSFPGWGSSGNTIYF. The chain joins TRBV10-1 to TRBJ1-3, with no clear D. The CDR3 has 17 amino acids. With 5 bases removed from V and 0 bases from J, the gap between germline ends came to 17 bases. Germline V gene lookup returns CDR1 WNHNN and CDR2 SYGVQD (reference sequence).

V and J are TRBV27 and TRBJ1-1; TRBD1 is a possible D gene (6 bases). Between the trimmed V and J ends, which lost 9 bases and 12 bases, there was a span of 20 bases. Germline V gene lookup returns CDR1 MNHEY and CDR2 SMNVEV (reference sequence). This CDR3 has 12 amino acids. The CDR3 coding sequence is TGTGCCAGTTTTAGCACCCCAGGGGTAACTTTCTTT. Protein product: CASFSTPGVTFF.

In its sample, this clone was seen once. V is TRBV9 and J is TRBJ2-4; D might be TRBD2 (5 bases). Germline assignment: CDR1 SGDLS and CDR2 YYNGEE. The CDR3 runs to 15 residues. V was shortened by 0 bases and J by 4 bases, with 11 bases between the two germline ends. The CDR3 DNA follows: TGTGCCAGCAGCGTAGGCCGGGGTCGGAAAAACATTCAGTACTTC. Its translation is CASSVGRGRKNIQYF.

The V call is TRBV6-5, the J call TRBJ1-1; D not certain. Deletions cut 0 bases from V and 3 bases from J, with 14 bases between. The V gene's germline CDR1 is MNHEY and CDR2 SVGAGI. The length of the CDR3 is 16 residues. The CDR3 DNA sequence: TGTGCCAGCAGTTACTCGATGAAGGGATATGACACTGAAGCTTTCTTT. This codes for CASSYSMKGYDTEAFF.

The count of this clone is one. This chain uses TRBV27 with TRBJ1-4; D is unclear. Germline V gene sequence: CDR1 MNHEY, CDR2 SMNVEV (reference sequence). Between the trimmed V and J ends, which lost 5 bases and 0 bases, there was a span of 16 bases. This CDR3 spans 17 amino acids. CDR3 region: CASSPPGSFATNEKLFF. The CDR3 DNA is TGTGCCAGCAGTCCACCCGGGAGCTTTGCAACTAATGAAAAACTGTTTTTT.

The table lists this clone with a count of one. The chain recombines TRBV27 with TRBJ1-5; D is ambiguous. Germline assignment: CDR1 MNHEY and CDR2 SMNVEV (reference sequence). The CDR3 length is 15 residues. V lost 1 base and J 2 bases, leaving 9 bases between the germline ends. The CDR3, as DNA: TGTGCCAGCAGTTTATTTAGACACCGCAATCAGCCCCAGCATTTT. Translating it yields CASSLFRHRNQPQHF.

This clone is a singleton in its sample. The CDR3 DNA is TGCAGCGTCCGGGACAGGGACAAGAATGAGCAGTTCTTC. Protein sequence: CSVRDRDKNEQFF. The V call is TRBV29-1, the J call TRBJ2-1, with TRBD1 matching 9 bases. Trimming took 6 bases from V and 7 from J; bases not matched to a gene: 7. Germline V gives CDR1 SQVTM, CDR2 ANQGSEA. The CDR3 contains 13 residues.

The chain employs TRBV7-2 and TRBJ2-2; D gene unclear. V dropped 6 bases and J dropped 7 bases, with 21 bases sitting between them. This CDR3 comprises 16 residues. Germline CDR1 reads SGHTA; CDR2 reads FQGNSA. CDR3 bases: TGTGCCAGCAGTCTTATGCAAGCCTTGGGGATCGGGGAGCTGTTTTTT. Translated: CASSLMQALGIGELFF.

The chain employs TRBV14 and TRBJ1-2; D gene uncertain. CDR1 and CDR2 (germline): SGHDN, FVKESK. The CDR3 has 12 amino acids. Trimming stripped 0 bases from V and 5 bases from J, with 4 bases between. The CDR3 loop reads CASSQETYGYTF. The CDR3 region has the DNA TGTGCCAGCAGCCAAGAAACTTATGGCTACACCTTC.

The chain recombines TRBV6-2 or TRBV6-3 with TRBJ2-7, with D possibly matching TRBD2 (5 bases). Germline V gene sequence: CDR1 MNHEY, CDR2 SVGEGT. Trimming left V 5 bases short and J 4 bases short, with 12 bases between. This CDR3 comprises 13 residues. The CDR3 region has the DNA TGTGCCAGCAGTAAAGGACTGAAGTACGAGCAGTACTTC. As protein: CASSKGLKYEQYF.

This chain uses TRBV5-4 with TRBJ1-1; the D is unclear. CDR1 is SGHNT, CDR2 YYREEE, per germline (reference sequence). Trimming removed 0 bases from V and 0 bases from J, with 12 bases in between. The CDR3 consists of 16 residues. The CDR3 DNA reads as TGTGCCAGCAGCTTGGACCCCGTTGGAATGAACACTGAAGCTTTCTTT. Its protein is CASSLDPVGMNTEAFF. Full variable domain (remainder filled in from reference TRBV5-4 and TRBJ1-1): ETGVTQSPTHLIKTRGQQVTLRCSSQSGHNTVSWYQQALGQGPQFIFQYYREEENGRGNFPPRFSGLQFPNYSSELNVNALELDDSALYLCASSLDPVGMNTEAFFGQGTRLTVV.

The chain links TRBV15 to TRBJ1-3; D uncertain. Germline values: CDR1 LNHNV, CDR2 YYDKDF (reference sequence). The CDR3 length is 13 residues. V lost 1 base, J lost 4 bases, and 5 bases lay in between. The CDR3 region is CATSRVGGNTIYF. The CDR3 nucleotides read TGTGCCACCAGCAGAGTCGGGGGAAACACCATATATTTT.

The DNA of the CDR3 is TGTGCCAGCAGCCAATTGGGCAGGGGCACTGAAGCTTTCTTT. This encodes CASSQLGRGTEAFF. The V call is TRBV4-2, the J call TRBJ1-1; weak D call: TRBD1 (6 bases). This CDR3 has 14 residues. Germline lookup yields CDR1 LGHNA and CDR2 YNFKEQ. V lost 2 bases and J 4 bases, leaving 11 bases between the germline ends.

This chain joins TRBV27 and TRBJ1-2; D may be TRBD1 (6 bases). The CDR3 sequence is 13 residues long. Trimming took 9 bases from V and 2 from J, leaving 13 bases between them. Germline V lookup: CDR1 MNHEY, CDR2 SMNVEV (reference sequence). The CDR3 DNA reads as TGTGCCAGTGGGAGGGGACAAAACTATGGCTACACCTTC. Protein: CASGRGQNYGYTF.

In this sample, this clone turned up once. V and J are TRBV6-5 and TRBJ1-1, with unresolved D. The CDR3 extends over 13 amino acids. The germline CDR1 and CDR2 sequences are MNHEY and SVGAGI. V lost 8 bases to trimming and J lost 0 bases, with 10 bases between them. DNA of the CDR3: TGTGCCAGCTCCAGGCCCTTGAACACTGAAGCTTTCTTT. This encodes CASSRPLNTEAFF.

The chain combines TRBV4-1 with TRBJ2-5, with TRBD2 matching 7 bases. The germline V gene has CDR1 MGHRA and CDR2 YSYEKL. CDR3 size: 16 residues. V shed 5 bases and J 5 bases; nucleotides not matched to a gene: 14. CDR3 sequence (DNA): TGCGCCAGCAGCTTACCTCCGGGGAGGGTAGAGGAGACCCAGTACTTC. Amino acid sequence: CASSLPPGRVEETQYF.

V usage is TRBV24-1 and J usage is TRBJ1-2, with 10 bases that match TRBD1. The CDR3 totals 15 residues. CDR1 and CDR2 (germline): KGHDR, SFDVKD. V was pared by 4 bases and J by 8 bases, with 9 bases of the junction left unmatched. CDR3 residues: CATSDTGTGVLGYTF. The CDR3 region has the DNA TGTGCCACCAGTGACACTGGGACAGGGGTATTGGGCTACACCTTC.

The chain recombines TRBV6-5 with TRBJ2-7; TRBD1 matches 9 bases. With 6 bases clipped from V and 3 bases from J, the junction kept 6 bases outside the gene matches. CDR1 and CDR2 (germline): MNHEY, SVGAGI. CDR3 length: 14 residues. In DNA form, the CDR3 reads TGTGCCAGCAGATGGCGACAGGGGGACTACGAGCAGTACTTC. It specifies CASRWRQGDYEQYF.

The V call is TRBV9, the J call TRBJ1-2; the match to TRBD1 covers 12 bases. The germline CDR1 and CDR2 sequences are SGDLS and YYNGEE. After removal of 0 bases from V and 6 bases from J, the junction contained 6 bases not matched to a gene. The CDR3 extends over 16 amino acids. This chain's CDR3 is CASSVGAGTGGDGYTF. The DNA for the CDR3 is TGTGCCAGCAGCGTAGGGGCCGGGACAGGGGGCGATGGCTACACCTTC.

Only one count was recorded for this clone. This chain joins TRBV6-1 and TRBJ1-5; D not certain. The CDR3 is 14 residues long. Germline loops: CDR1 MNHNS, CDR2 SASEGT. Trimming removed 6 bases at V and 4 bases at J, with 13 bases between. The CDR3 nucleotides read TGTGCCAGCAGCCCCAGGCGGGAGAATCAGCCCCAGCATTTT. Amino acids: CASSPRRENQPQHF.

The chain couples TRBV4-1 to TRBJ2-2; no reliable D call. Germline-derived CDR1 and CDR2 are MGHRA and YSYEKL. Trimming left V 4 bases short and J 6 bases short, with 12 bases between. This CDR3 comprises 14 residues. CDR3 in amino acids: CASSPLVAAGELFF. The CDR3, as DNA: TGCGCCAGCAGCCCCCTGGTGGCGGCCGGGGAGCTGTTTTTT.

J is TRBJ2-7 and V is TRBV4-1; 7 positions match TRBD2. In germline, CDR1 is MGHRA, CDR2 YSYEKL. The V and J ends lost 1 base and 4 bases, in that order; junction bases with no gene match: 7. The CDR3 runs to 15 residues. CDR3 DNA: TGCGCCAGCAGCCAAGCTATCGGGGGGAAGTACGAGCAGTACTTC. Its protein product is CASSQAIGGKYEQYF.

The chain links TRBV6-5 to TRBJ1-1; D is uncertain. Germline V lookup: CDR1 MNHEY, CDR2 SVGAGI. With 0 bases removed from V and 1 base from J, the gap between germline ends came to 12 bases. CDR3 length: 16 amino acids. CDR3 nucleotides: TGTGCCAGCAGTTACTCGTACCGGAGGTCGAACACTGAAGCTTTCTTT. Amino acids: CASSYSYRRSNTEAFF.

CDR3 residues: CASSLMPENEKLFF. CDR3 DNA: TGCGCCAGCAGCTTAATGCCGGAAAATGAAAAACTGTTTTTT. V gene TRBV5-1 combines with J gene TRBJ1-4; D is ambiguous. The CDR3 totals 14 residues. V lost 2 bases to trimming and J lost 5 bases, with 10 bases between them. Germline V lookup: CDR1 SGHRS, CDR2 YFSETQ.

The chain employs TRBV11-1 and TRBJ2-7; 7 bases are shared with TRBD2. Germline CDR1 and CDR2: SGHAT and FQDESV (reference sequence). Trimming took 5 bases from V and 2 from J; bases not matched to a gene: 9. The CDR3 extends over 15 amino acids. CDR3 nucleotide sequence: TGTGCCAGCAGCGCCTATACTAGCGCCACCTACGAGCAGTACTTC. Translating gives CASSAYTSATYEQYF.

The CDR3 reads CATKQGQGGYTF. CDR3 DNA: TGTGCCACCAAACAAGGACAGGGCGGCTACACCTTC. This chain connects TRBV6-5 to TRBJ1-2, with 8 positions matching TRBD1. The CDR3 extends over 12 amino acids. Germline V gene data show CDR1 as MNHEY and CDR2 as SVGAGI. The V segment lost 10 bases and the J segment 8 bases; nucleotides outside the gene matches: 9.

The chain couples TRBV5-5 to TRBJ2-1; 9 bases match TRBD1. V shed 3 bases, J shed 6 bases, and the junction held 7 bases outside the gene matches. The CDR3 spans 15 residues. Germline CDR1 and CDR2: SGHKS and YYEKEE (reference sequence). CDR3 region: CASSWGTGTGNEQFF. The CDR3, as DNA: TGTGCCAGCAGCTGGGGGACAGGGACGGGCAATGAGCAGTTCTTC.

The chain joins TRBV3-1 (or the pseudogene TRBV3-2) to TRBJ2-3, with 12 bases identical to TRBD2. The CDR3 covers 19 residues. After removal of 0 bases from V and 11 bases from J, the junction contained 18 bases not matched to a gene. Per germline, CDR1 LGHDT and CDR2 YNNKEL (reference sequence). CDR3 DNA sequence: TGTGCCAGCAGCCAAGAACGGCTAGCGGGGGGGCTAGGCCGTTTCTGGCAGTATTTT. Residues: CASSQERLAGGLGRFWQYF.

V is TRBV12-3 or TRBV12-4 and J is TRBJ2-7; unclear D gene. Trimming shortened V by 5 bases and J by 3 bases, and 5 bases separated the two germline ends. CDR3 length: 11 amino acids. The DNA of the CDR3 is TGTGCCAGCAGTATTTACTACGAGCAGTACTTC. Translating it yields CASSIYYEQYF.

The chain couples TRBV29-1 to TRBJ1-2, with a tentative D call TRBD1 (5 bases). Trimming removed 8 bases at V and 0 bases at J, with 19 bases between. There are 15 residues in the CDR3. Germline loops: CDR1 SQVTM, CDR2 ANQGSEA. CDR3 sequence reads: CSYRGGTGANYGYTF. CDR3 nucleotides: TGCAGCTACCGGGGGGGAACCGGGGCTAACTATGGCTACACCTTC.

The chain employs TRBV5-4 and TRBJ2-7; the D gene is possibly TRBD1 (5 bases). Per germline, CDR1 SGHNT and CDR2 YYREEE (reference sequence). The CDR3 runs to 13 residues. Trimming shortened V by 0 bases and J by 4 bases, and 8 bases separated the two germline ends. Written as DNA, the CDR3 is TGTGCCAGCAGCTTGGGGACACGATACGAGCAGTACTTC. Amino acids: CASSLGTRYEQYF.

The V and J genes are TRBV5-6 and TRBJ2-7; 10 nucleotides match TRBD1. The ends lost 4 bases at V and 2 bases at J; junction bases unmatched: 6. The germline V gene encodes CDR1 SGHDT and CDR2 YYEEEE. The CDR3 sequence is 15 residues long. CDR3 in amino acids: CASSNEGTGAYEQYF. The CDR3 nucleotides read TGTGCCAGCAGCAACGAAGGGACAGGGGCCTACGAGCAGTACTTC.